The clone carrying this T cell receptor (beta chain) has a count of ten or more. Its antigen is undetermined. The source of the sample is a study of identical twins. Trimming pared 0 bases from V and 8 bases from J, leaving 10 bases between. Germline V CDR1 and CDR2: LGHNA, YSLEER. The length of the CDR3 is 14 residues. Findings and limits, study-wide: With monozygotic twins, out-of-frame TCR alpha sharing exceeded what models estimated. Among out-of-frame alpha sequences shared by twins, low generation probability occurred in excess.

TCRdb re-called the 5' RACE reads with MiXCR, one entry per CDR3 protein. The table lists hundreds of thousands of distinct CDR3 sequences, 20% to 30% of them singletons. These data were also reused for a study on T cells expressing NK-cell markers. That investigation notes: All TCR beta repertoires analysed originated from sorted CD3+CD56+NKG2C+, CD3+CD56+NKG2C- and CD3+CD56-NKG2C+ T cells. HCMV serostatus: seven of eight sequenced donors positive, one negative.

This clonotype originated in a woman aged 18 to 35 in good health. The specimen was CD4+ T cells sorted from blood. The V gene is TRBV4-3, the J gene TRBJ2-2, with a possible D match to TRBD1 (5 bases). The CDR3 DNA is TGCGCCAGCAGCCAAGATCTTAGGGGAGGGGAGCTGTTTTTT. Its protein is CASSQDLRGGELFF.